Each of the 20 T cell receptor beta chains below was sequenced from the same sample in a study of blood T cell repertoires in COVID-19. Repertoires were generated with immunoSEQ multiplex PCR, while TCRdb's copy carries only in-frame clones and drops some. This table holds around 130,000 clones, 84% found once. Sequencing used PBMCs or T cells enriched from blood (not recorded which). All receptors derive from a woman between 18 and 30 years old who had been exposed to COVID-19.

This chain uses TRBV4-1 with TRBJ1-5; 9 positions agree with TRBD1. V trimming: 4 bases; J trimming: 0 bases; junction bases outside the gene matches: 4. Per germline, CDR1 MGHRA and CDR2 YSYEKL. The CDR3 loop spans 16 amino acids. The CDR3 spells CASSLRDRASNQPQHF. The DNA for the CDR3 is TGCGCCAGCAGCCTCCGGGACAGGGCTAGCAATCAGCCCCAGCATTTT.

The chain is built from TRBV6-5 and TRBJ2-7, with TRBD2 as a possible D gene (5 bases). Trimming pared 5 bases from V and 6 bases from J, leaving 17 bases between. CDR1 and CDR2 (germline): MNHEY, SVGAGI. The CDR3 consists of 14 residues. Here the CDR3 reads CASSIEVLAREQYF. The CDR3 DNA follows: TGTGCCAGCAGTATAGAAGTCTTAGCGCGCGAGCAGTACTTC.

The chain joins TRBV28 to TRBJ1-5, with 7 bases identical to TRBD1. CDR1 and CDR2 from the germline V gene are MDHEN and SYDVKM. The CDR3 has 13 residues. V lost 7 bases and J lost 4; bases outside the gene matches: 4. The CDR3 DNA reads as TGTGCCAGCACCAGACAGGGTAATCAGCCCCAGCATTTT. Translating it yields CASTRQGNQPQHF.

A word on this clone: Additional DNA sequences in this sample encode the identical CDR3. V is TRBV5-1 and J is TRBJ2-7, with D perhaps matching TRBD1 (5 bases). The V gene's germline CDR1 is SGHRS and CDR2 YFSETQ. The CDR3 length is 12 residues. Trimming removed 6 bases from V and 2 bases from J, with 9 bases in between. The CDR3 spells CASKAGTYEQYF. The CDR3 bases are TGCGCCAGCAAGGCAGGGACCTACGAGCAGTACTTC.

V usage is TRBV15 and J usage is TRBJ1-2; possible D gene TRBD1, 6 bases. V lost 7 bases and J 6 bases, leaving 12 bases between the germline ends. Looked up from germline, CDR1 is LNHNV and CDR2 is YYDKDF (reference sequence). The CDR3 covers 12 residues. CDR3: CATTSRGDGYTF. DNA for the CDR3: TGTGCCACCACCTCCAGGGGTGATGGCTACACCTTC. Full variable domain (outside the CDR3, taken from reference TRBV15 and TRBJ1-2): DAMVIQNPRYQVTQFGKPVTLSCSQTLNHNVMYWYQQKSSQAPKLLFHYYDKDFNNEADTPDNFQSRRPNTSFCFLDIRSPGLGDTAMYLCATTSRGDGYTFGSGTRLTVV.

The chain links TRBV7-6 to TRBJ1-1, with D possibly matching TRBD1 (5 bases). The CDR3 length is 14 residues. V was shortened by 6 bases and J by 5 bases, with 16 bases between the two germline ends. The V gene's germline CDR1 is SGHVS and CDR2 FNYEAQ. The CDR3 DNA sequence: TGTGCCAGCAGAATATCTGACAGTACAACTGAAGCTTTCTTT. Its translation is CASRISDSTTEAFF.

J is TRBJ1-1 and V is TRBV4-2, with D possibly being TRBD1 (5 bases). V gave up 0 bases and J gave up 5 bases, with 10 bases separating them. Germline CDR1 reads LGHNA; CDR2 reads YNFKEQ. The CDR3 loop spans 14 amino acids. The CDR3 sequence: CASSQDSQGTEAFF. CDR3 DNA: TGTGCCAGCAGCCAAGATAGCCAGGGTACTGAAGCTTTCTTT.

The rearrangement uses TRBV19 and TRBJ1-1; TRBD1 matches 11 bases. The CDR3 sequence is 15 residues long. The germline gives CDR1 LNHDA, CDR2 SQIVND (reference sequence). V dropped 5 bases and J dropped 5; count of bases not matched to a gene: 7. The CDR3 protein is CASSALGTGGTEAFF. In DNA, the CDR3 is TGTGCCAGTAGTGCCCTGGGGACAGGGGGTACTGAAGCTTTCTTT.

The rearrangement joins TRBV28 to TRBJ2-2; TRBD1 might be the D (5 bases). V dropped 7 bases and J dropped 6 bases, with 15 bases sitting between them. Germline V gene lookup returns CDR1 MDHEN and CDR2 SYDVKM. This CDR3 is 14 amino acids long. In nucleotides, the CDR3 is TGTGCCAGCACCGTACTTAGGGGTTCCGGGGAGCTGTTTTTT. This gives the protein CASTVLRGSGELFF. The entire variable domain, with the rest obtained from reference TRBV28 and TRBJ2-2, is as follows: DVKVTQSSRYLVKRTGEKVFLECVQDMDHENMFWYRQDPGLGLRLIYFSYDVKMKEKGDIPEGYSVSREKKERFSLILESASTNQTSMYLCASTVLRGSGELFFGEGSRLTVL.

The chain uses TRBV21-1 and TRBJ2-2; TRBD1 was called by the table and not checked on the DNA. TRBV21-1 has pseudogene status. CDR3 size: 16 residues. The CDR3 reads CASSKAGQGRTGELFF. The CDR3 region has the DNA TGTGCCAGCAGCAAAGCGGGACAGGGAAGAACCGGGGAGCTGTTTTTT.

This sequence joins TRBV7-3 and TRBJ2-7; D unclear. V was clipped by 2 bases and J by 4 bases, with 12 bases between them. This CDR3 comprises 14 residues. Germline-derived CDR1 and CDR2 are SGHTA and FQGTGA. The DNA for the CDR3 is TGTGCCAGCAGCTTAGGTCTCAGAAGTTACGAGCAGTACTTC. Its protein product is CASSLGLRSYEQYF.

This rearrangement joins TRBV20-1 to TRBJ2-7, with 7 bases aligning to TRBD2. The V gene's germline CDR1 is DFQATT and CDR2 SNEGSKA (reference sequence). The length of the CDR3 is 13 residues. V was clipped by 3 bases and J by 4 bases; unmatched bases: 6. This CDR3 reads CSASGGDRYEQYF. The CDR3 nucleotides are TGCAGTGCTAGTGGGGGGGATCGTTACGAGCAGTACTTC.

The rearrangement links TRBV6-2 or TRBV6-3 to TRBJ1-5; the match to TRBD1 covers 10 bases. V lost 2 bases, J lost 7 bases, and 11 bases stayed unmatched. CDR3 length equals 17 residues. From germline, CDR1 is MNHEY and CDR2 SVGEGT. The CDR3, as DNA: TGTGCCAGCAGTTACGATTCCGGGACAGGGGTTAGACAGCCCCAGCATTTT. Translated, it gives CASSYDSGTGVRQPQHF.

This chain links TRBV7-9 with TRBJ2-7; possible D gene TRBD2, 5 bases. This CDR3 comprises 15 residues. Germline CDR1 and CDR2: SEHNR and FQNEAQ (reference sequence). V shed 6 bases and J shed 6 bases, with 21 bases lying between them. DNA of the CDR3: TGTGCCAGCAGTTCAGTCGAACGAGGGTTCCCCGAGCAGTACTTC. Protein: CASSSVERGFPEQYF.

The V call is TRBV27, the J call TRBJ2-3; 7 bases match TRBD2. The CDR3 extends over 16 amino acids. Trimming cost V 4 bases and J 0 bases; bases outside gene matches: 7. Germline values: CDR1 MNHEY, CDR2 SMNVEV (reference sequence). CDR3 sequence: CASSSALAASTDTQYF. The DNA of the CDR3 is TGTGCCAGCAGTTCGGCCCTAGCGGCTAGCACAGATACGCAGTATTTT.

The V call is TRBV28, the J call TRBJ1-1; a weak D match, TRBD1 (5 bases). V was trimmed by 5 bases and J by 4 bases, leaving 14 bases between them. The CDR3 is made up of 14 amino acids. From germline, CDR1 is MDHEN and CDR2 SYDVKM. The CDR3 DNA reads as TGTGCCAGCAGTCTAATGGAGGGGCGCACTGAAGCTTTCTTT. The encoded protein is CASSLMEGRTEAFF.

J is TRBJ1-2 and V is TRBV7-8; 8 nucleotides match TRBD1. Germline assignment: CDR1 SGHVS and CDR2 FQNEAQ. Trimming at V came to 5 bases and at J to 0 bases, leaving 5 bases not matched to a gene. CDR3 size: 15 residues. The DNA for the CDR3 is TGTGCCAGCAGCCCAGGGGGCTCGACTAACTATGGCTACACCTTC. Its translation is CASSPGGSTNYGYTF.

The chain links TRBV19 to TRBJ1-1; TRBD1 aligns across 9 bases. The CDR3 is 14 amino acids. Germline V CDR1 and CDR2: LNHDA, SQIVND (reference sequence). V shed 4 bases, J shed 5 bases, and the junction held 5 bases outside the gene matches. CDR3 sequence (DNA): TGTGCCAGTAGTACGACAGGGGGGGATACTGAAGCTTTCTTT. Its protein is CASSTTGGDTEAFF.

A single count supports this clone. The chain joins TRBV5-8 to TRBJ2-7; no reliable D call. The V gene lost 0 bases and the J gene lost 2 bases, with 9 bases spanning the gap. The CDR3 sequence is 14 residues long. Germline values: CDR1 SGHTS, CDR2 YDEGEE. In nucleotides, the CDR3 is TGTGCCAGCAGCTTGGATTACAGTACCTACGAGCAGTACTTC. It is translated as CASSLDYSTYEQYF.

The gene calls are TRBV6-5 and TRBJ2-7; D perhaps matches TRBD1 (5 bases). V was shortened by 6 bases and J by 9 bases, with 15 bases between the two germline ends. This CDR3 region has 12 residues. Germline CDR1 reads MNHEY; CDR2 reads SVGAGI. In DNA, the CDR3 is TGTGCCAGCAGCCCACAGGCCCCGGGGCAGTACTTC. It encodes CASSPQAPGQYF.